Described below is a single TCR beta chain sequence and its context. Antigen: not known. TCRdb passed the reads through MiXCR, listing each CDR3 protein once. Of about a million distinct CDR3 sequences in the sample, roughly 30% were seen once. There are 15 residues in the CDR3. After removal of 3 bases from V and 3 bases from J, the junction contained 5 bases not matched to a gene. CDR1 and CDR2 (germline): LNHDA, SQIVND (reference sequence). These data belong to a study of T cell repertoires in cytomegalovirus infection. About the research overall: An indication of both CMV infection and matching HLA type came from public TCR beta signatures.

Study-wide points: Carriage of CMV together with the relevant HLA was identifiable through cumulative public TCR beta family frequency. Dominating the ex vivo response were HLA-C-restricted CMV-specific TCR beta clonotypes.

The chain has TRBV19 and TRBJ1-5, with 7 bases identical to TRBD1. Sample: cultured CD8+ T cells from PBMCs, taken from culture after CMV antigen stimulation. This receptor was identified in a human donor in good health (CMV status not recorded). Some clones in this sample may be carry-over from other donors' samples. The CDR3 DNA follows: TGTGCCAGTAGTATTACGGGACAGTTCAATCAGCCCCAGCATTTT. Amino acid sequence: CASSITGQFNQPQHF.